Listed below are T cell receptor beta chains from one sample, sequenced in a study of blood T cell repertoires in COVID-19. Only in-frame clones appear in the TCRdb table, and some are missing; sequencing was by immunoSEQ multiplex PCR. Here the sample spans around 68,000 clones, around 80% being singletons. Sequencing used peripheral blood. All receptors come from a human donor in a cohort sampled during active COVID-19. The CDR3 runs from the conserved cysteine through the conserved F or W. Fields, in order: CDR3 length, V gene, J gene, clone size, D gene, CDR3 DNA, CDR3 protein. D genes are given only for firm matches. Where a row states a size, it is once, few, many or the class of an expanded clone; other rows omit it.

16,TRBV7-6,TRBJ1-1,-,TRBD1,TGTGCCAGCAGCGCAACTACAGGGGCCATCTCCTCGGAAGCTTTCTTT,CASSATTGAISSEAFF
14,TRBV29-1,TRBJ2-3,once,-,TGCAGCGTCCCCTTAGAGGGGGGGGCAGATACGCAGTATTTT,CSVPLEGGADTQYF
13,TRBV7-2,TRBJ1-5,-,-,TGTGCCAGCAGCCCCCAGAGGGGGAGGCCCCAGCATTTT,CASSPQRGRPQHF
13,TRBV29-1,TRBJ2-7,-,TRBD1,TGCAGCGTTGACTGGACAGGGGGCTACGAGCAGTACTTC,CSVDWTGGYEQYF
13,TRBV12-3/TRBV12-4,TRBJ2-1,-,TRBD2,TGTGCCAGCAGTTTTGGGACTAGCGGTAAGCAGTTCTTC,CASSFGTSGKQFF
15,TRBV6-2/TRBV6-3,TRBJ2-2,once,-,TGTGCCAGCAGTTACCCTAGTAGCAACACCGGGGAGCTGTTTTTT,CASSYPSSNTGELFF
11,TRBV5-1,TRBJ1-3,-,-,TGCGCCAGCCGAGGGGGAAACACCATATATTTT,CASRGGNTIYF
17,TRBV28,TRBJ2-3,-,TRBD2,TGTGCCAGCAGAGGTCGCGGACTAGCGGGATTCACAGATACGCAGTATTTT,CASRGRGLAGFTDTQYF
13,TRBV18,TRBJ2-7,-,TRBD1,TGTGCCAGCTCACCGGGGACAGGTCGCTCGCAGTACTTC,CASSPGTGRSQYF
13,TRBV7-3,TRBJ1-2,-,-,TGTGCCAGCAGCTCCGGGGGGCCCCCTGGCTACACCTTC,CASSSGGPPGYTF
15,TRBV28,TRBJ1-1,few,-,TGTGCCAGCCGCAGTGGAGGGGCCTTGGGCACTGAAGCTTTCTTT,CASRSGGALGTEAFF
16,TRBV7-8,TRBJ2-1,-,TRBD1,TGTGCCAGCAGCTCTCGGACAGGGGGGAAGAACAATGAGCAGTTCTTC,CASSSRTGGKNNEQFF
15,TRBV2,TRBJ2-7,once,TRBD1,TGTGCCAGCACCCTGACAGGGTATCCTACCTACGAGCAGTACTTC,CASTLTGYPTYEQYF
11,TRBV12-2,TRBJ1-1,-,-,TGTGCAAGTCGCTTAAGGGGGAGAGCTTTCTTT,CASRLRGRAFF
16,TRBV6-2/TRBV6-3,TRBJ1-1,-,TRBD1,TGTGCCAGCAGCCATCATCCGGGACAGGGTGTAACTGAAGCTTTCTTT,CASSHHPGQGVTEAFF
14,TRBV19,TRBJ2-5,-,TRBD2,TGTGCCAGTAGTACCGGGACTAGCGTACAGACCCAGTACTTC,CASSTGTSVQTQYF
19,TRBV27,TRBJ2-1,-,-,TGTGCCAGCAGTTTCTTACCCCTAGAAACTGGTAGCTCCTACAATGAGCAGTTCTTC,CASSFLPLETGSSYNEQFF
17,TRBV27,TRBJ2-2,-,-,TGTGCCAGCAGTTCGCCCTTGGGACAAATCGGTACCGGGGAGCTGTTTTTT,CASSSPLGQIGTGELFF
16,TRBV27,TRBJ2-7,-,TRBD2,TGTGCCAGCAGACCCCAGCCGGGACTAGGGGTCGACGAGCAGTACTTC,CASRPQPGLGVDEQYF
12,TRBV6-5,TRBJ1-1,-,TRBD1,TGTGCCAGCAGAACAGGGGGCACTGAAGCTTTCTTT,CASRTGGTEAFF
11,TRBV7-9,TRBJ1-4,-,-,TGTGCCGGCGGTATTAATGAAAAACTGTTTTTT,CAGGINEKLFF
15,TRBV7-9,TRBJ1-1,-,TRBD1,TGTGCCAGCAGCTTAGTGCAGGGGGCAAACACTGAAGCTTTCTTT,CASSLVQGANTEAFF
14,TRBV7-2,TRBJ2-7,-,TRBD2,TGTGCCAGCAGCTTGGAGGGGAGGGCCGGCGAGCAGTACTTC,CASSLEGRAGEQYF
19,TRBV6-7,TRBJ2-7,-,TRBD2,TGTGCCAGCAGTTACCCGACTAGGCGTTCCGGGACTAGTGGAGCCGAGCAGTACTTC,CASSYPTRRSGTSGAEQYF
15,TRBV5-1,TRBJ2-5,-,TRBD2,TGCGCCAGCAGCTTGGAGGGACTAGACACGGAGACCCAGTACTTC,CASSLEGLDTETQYF
14,TRBV29-1,TRBJ1-4,-,-,TGCAGCGCTGCCCCACCGTCAGGGGAAGAAAAACTGTTTTTT,CSAAPPSGEEKLFF
14,TRBV6-5,TRBJ1-2,-,-,TGTGCCAGCAGTCGACAGGCAACTAACTATGGCTACACCTTC,CASSRQATNYGYTF
18,TRBV4-1,TRBJ2-7,-,TRBD2,TGCGCCAGCAGCCAAGTCTTCCTGGCGGGGGGCAGAAGATACGAGCAGTACTTC,CASSQVFLAGGRRYEQYF
12,TRBV20-1,TRBJ1-5,many,-,TGCAGTGCTAGTTCAGGGAATCAGCCCCAGCATTTT,CSASSGNQPQHF
17,TRBV30,TRBJ1-5,-,-,TGTGCCTGGAGTGCCACCCGGACACCTAATAGCAATCAGCCCCAGCATTTT,CAWSATRTPNSNQPQHF
19,TRBV4-1,TRBJ1-6,few,-,TGCGCCAGCAGCCACAATTTCGGCAGGGCTAAGGCCTATAATTCACCCCTCCACTTT,CASSHNFGRAKAYNSPLHF
13,TRBV18,TRBJ2-7,-,-,TGTGCCAGCTCACACGACTATATCCACGAGCAGTACTTC,CASSHDYIHEQYF
10,TRBV27,TRBJ2-5,-,-,TGTGCCAGCACGGGAGAGACCCAGTACTTC,CASTGETQYF
16,TRBV30,TRBJ1-6,once,-,TGTGCCTGGAGTGTTGGGGGCCCGGCAGGGAATTCACCCCTCCACTTT,CAWSVGGPAGNSPLHF
11,TRBV3-1/TRBV3-2,TRBJ1-2,-,TRBD1,TGTGCCACCAGGGGGCTGGGTGGCTACACCTTC,CATRGLGGYTF
13,TRBV7-2,TRBJ2-3,-,-,TGTGCCAGCAGGAGCCGGGGCACAGATACGCAGTATTTT,CASRSRGTDTQYF
16,TRBV7-9,TRBJ1-2,-,TRBD1,TGTGCCAGCAGCCCCTGGACAGGGGAGAAGAACTATGGCTACACCTTC,CASSPWTGEKNYGYTF
14,TRBV15,TRBJ2-7,-,TRBD1,TGTGCCACCAGCACCCGACAGGGGGCAAGGGAGCAGTACTTC,CATSTRQGAREQYF
14,TRBV7-9,TRBJ2-1,many,-,TGTGCCAGCAGCCACCTGACTAGTTCCAATGAGCAGTTCTTC,CASSHLTSSNEQFF
14,TRBV5-6,TRBJ1-3,-,-,TGTGCCAGCAGCCCCGGGTTCTCTGGAAACACCATATATTTT,CASSPGFSGNTIYF
16,TRBV28,TRBJ2-1,few,TRBD2,TGTGCCAGCAGCCAGAGGACTAGCGGGGATTACAATGAGCAGTTCTTC,CASSQRTSGDYNEQFF
17,TRBV11-3,TRBJ2-3,-,TRBD2,TGTGCCAGCAGCTTAGATGCTAGCGGGATTAGCACAGATACGCAGTATTTT,CASSLDASGISTDTQYF
13,TRBV5-6,TRBJ2-2,-,-,TGTGCCAGCAGCTTTCGGGTCACCGGGGAGCTGTTTTTT,CASSFRVTGELFF
15,TRBV28,TRBJ1-2,once,TRBD1,TGTGCCAGCAGTTTATCGGGACAGACAAACTATGGCTACACCTTC,CASSLSGQTNYGYTF
14,TRBV24-1,TRBJ2-3,few,-,TGTGCCTCGTCGTCGGAGGCGAACACAGATACGCAGTATTTT,CASSSEANTDTQYF
12,TRBV7-9,TRBJ2-7,few,-,TGTGCCAGCAGCTTACCATCCTACGAGCAGTACTTC,CASSLPSYEQYF
16,TRBV24-1,TRBJ2-1,-,TRBD1,TGTGCCACCAGTGATTCCCGACAGGGTTCCTACAATGAGCAGTTCTTC,CATSDSRQGSYNEQFF
13,TRBV6-5,TRBJ1-1,once,-,TGTGCCAGCAGTTACGGGAGGGGCACTGAAGCTTTCTTT,CASSYGRGTEAFF
14,TRBV5-1,TRBJ1-1,-,-,TGCGCCAGCAGCTCCCGACAGATGAACACTGAAGCTTTCTTT,CASSSRQMNTEAFF
14,TRBV28,TRBJ1-3,-,-,TGTGCCATCCAAGGGGCCAACGCCGGAAACACCATATATTTT,CAIQGANAGNTIYF
17,TRBV28,TRBJ1-2,-,TRBD1,TGTGCCAGCAATATATACCAACTAACCGGGACAGGGTATGGCTACACCTTC,CASNIYQLTGTGYGYTF
12,TRBV27,TRBJ1-2,-,TRBD1,TGTGCCAGCAGTGAACAGGGGAATGGCTACACCTTC,CASSEQGNGYTF
14,TRBV28,TRBJ1-4,few,-,TGTGCCAGCAGTTTCAACAGGGCTAATGAAAAACTGTTTTTT,CASSFNRANEKLFF